This T cell receptor (beta chain) was sequenced for a study of control samples from healthy donors and cancer patients. Profiled with immunoSEQ multiplex PCR; TCRdb holds only in-frame clones, not every one. This table has 110,000 to 150,000 clones, 75% to 90% appearing once. The CDR3 runs to 17 residues. V was clipped by 5 bases and J by 0 bases; unmatched bases: 6. CDR1 and CDR2 from the germline V gene are MDHEN and SYDVKM. This chain joins TRBV28 and TRBJ1-6; 8 bases map to TRBD1. The TCR comes from a woman aged 30 to 39 in good health. The specimen sequenced was blood. The CDR3 nucleotides are TGTGCCAGCAGTCCCGGACAGGGTGGCTCCTATAATTCACCCCTCCACTTT. As protein: CASSPGQGGSYNSPLHF.